Below are 15 T cell receptor beta chains sequenced from a single sample in a study of OX40 agonist ivuxolimab in advanced cancers. TCRdb keeps only in-frame clones here, not all; method: immunoSEQ multiplex PCR. The repertoire includes fewer than 65,000 clones, more than 65% of them detected once, and roughly 10% sits in the top ten. Sequences were derived from CD4+ or CD8+ T cells sorted from blood, sampled in a trial of the OX40 agonist ivuxolimab. The receptors were gathered from an adult with an advanced solid tumor such as melanoma, head and neck, liver or kidney cancer.

The chain employs TRBV28 and TRBJ1-2; 8 bases agree with TRBD1. The CDR3 is made up of 13 amino acids. Germline lookup yields CDR1 MDHEN and CDR2 SYDVKM. V was clipped by 10 bases and J by 5 bases; unmatched bases: 9. CDR3 loop: CAITTGTGYGYTF. CDR3 DNA sequence: TGTGCCATCACGACGGGGACAGGTTATGGCTACACCTTC.

V usage is TRBV5-4 and J usage is TRBJ2-1; D gene uncertain. CDR3 length: 13 amino acids. Trimming took 2 bases from V and 4 from J, leaving 7 bases between them. Germline lookup yields CDR1 SGHNT and CDR2 YYREEE (reference sequence). CDR3 in amino acids: CASSFTGYNEQFF. The CDR3 DNA sequence: TGTGCCAGCAGCTTTACGGGTTACAATGAGCAGTTCTTC.

V is TRBV30 and J is TRBJ2-3; D call uncertain. Germline CDR1 and CDR2: GTSNPN and SVGIG (reference sequence). The CDR3 is made up of 12 amino acids. Trimming shortened V by 3 bases and J by 6 bases, and 10 bases separated the two germline ends. For the CDR3, the DNA is TGTGCCTGGAGGTTATTTGAGGATACGCAGTATTTT. Its protein product is CAWRLFEDTQYF.

This chain links TRBV18 with TRBJ2-7; D is perhaps TRBD1 (6 bases). V lost 3 bases, J lost 7 bases, and 16 bases lay in between. CDR3 length: 14 residues. Germline lookup yields CDR1 KGHSH and CDR2 LQKENI. CDR3 region: CASSPQGFAAEQYF. The CDR3 DNA follows: TGTGCCAGCTCACCTCAGGGGTTCGCAGCGGAGCAGTACTTC.

The J gene is TRBJ2-7, the V gene TRBV7-2; a weak D match, TRBD1 (5 bases). The CDR3 sequence is 16 residues long. Germline V gene lookup returns CDR1 SGHTA and CDR2 FQGNSA. The ends were cut back, 2 bases at V and 0 bases at J, with 14 bases in the middle. The CDR3 loop is CASSLLGTGSSYEQYF. Here the CDR3 DNA reads TGTGCCAGCAGCTTATTAGGAACAGGTAGCTCCTACGAGCAGTACTTC.

The chain carries TRBV7-2 and TRBJ2-5; TRBD2 agrees at 8 bases. CDR1 and CDR2 (germline): SGHTA, FQGNSA. V gave up 0 bases and J gave up 2 bases; unmatched junction bases: 5. CDR3 length equals 16 residues. The CDR3 loop reads CASSLAYSGGQETQYF. The CDR3 region has the DNA TGTGCCAGCAGCTTAGCGTATTCGGGGGGGCAAGAGACCCAGTACTTC.

This clone came up many times. The chain employs TRBV9 and TRBJ2-7; 10 nucleotides align to TRBD2. The trim removed 3 bases at V and 1 base at J, leaving 4 bases unmatched. The CDR3 spans 15 residues. CDR1 and CDR2 from the germline V gene are SGDLS and YYNGEE. The CDR3 loop is CASSAMTSGSYEQYF. CDR3 coding DNA: TGTGCCAGCAGCGCTATGACTAGCGGGTCCTACGAGCAGTACTTC.

As for this clone: The germline gene is not matched at one end of the junction; a read error may be the cause. The chain recombines TRBV9 with TRBJ2-2; 10 nucleotides agree with TRBD1. This CDR3 has 15 amino acids. CDR1 and CDR2 (germline): SGDLS, YYNGEE. The CDR3 DNA reads as TGTGTCAGCAGCGGGGACAGGGGGAACACCGGGGAGCTGTTTTTT. Translation gives CVSSGDRGNTGELFF.

The chain has TRBV15 and TRBJ1-1, with 7 bases matching TRBD1. V gave up 1 base and J gave up 1 base; unmatched junction bases: 3. The CDR3 loop spans 15 amino acids. From germline, CDR1 is LNHNV and CDR2 YYDKDF (reference sequence). Here the CDR3 DNA reads TGTGCCACCAGCAGAGGGGGACAGTCGAACACTGAAGCTTTCTTT. Translating it yields CATSRGGQSNTEAFF.

The chain employs TRBV5-1 and TRBJ1-2; D is unclear. In germline, CDR1 is SGHRS, CDR2 YFSETQ. CDR3 size: 14 residues. Between the trimmed V and J ends, which lost 4 bases and 5 bases, there was a span of 15 bases. The DNA of the CDR3 is TGCGCCAGCAGCCCTGGACTGCCTGGGTATGGCTACACCTTC. Its protein is CASSPGLPGYGYTF.

There are a few counts of this clone. The rearrangement links TRBV9 to TRBJ2-1; no definite D call. CDR1 and CDR2 from the germline V gene are SGDLS and YYNGEE. V lost 6 bases and J 6 bases, leaving 16 bases between the germline ends. The CDR3 spans 14 residues. For the CDR3, the DNA is TGTGCCAGCACCCCCTTGTCTGGCGGCAATGAGCAGTTCTTC. It specifies CASTPLSGGNEQFF.

The chain links TRBV6-5 to TRBJ1-2; TRBD1 matches at 9 bases. The V gene's germline CDR1 is MNHEY and CDR2 SVGAGI. CDR3 size: 16 residues. The J segment lost 3 bases and the V segment lost 0 bases, leaving 5 bases of the junction unmatched. The CDR3 reads CASSYSIDRGYYGYTF. The CDR3 DNA reads TGTGCCAGCAGTTACTCGATCGACAGGGGGTACTATGGCTACACCTTC.

The chain combines TRBV28 with TRBJ1-1; no clear D gene. The germline gives CDR1 MDHEN, CDR2 SYDVKM. CDR3 length: 15 amino acids. Trimming pared 1 base from V and 1 base from J, leaving 10 bases between. In DNA form, the CDR3 reads TGTGCCAGCAGTTTATCGTTTGGGGAGAACACTGAAGCTTTCTTT. Translated, it gives CASSLSFGENTEAFF.

V gene TRBV6-6 combines with J gene TRBJ1-1; a weak D match, TRBD1 (5 bases). The CDR3 runs 14 residues. CDR1 and CDR2 from the germline V gene are MNHNY and SVGAGI (reference sequence). The V and J ends lost 2 bases and 2 bases respectively, with 9 bases between them. This CDR3 is CASSYADINTEAFF. DNA for the CDR3: TGTGCCAGCAGTTACGCGGACATTAACACTGAAGCTTTCTTT.

This clone is a singleton in its sample. The chain couples TRBV6-5 to TRBJ2-1; 7 nucleotides line up with TRBD2. The germline CDR1 and CDR2 sequences are MNHEY and SVGAGI. The V gene end was trimmed by 4 bases and the J gene end by 5 bases; junction bases not matched to a gene: 11. The CDR3 extends over 16 amino acids. CDR3 in amino acids: CASSSPQRGTNNEQFF. The CDR3 nucleotides read TGTGCCAGCAGTTCACCACAGCGGGGAACTAACAATGAGCAGTTCTTC.